Shown below are 25 T cell receptor beta chains from a single sample sequenced in a study of cytomegalovirus exposure and HLA in healthy donors. PCR involved 60 Vbeta and 13 Jbeta primers. TCRdb's table, derived via immunoSEQ multiplex PCR, lists solely in-frame clones and lacks some. Found here are around 200,000 clones, around 78% of them singletons; the top ten hold about 2.1%. The sample comprised PBMCs. The receptors stem from a man aged 25-45 years in good health and CMV-seronegative.

The chain is built from TRBV6-6 and TRBJ2-7; 13 bases line up with TRBD2. CDR1 and CDR2 from the germline V gene are MNHNY and SVGAGI (reference sequence). The ends lost 6 bases at V and 7 bases at J; junction bases unmatched: 9. The CDR3 has 15 residues. CDR3 DNA sequence: TGTGCCAGCAGCCGTACTAGCGGGAGGGAGGGGGAGCAGTACTTC. It yields the protein CASSRTSGREGEQYF.

This clone showed up just once. This chain links TRBV30 with TRBJ1-6, with TRBD1 matching over 7 bases. Germline-derived CDR1 and CDR2 are GTSNPN and SVGIG (reference sequence). This CDR3 spans 15 amino acids. J gave up 7 bases and V 4 bases, and 10 bases lay outside the gene matches. CDR3 protein: CAWNSLTGPNSPLHF. CDR3 DNA sequence: TGTGCCTGGAATTCCTTGACAGGGCCAAATTCACCCCTCCACTTT.

This clone was detected a few times. The chain combines TRBV27 with TRBJ2-7, with 10 positions matching TRBD1. V dropped 6 bases and J dropped 4; count of bases not matched to a gene: 6. The CDR3 has 14 residues. Germline CDR1 MNHEY, CDR2 SMNVEV (reference sequence). CDR3 in amino acids: CASSSGQGWYEQYF. In nucleotides, the CDR3 is TGTGCCAGCAGCTCGGGACAGGGGTGGTACGAGCAGTACTTC.

The chain is built from TRBV4-1 and TRBJ2-1; D is perhaps TRBD2 (5 bases). This CDR3 contains 11 residues. CDR1 MGHRA and CDR2 YSYEKL come from the germline V gene. Trimming left V 6 bases short and J 9 bases short, with 9 bases between. CDR3 in amino acids: CASRFAGEQFF. The CDR3 DNA reads TGCGCCAGCAGATTCGCGGGTGAGCAGTTCTTC.

The chain carries TRBV11-3 and TRBJ2-3; 13 positions match TRBD2. Germline values: CDR1 SGHNT, CDR2 YENEEA. The CDR3 is made up of 17 amino acids. Trimming at V came to 5 bases and at J to 3 bases, leaving 8 bases not matched to a gene. The CDR3 DNA reads as TGTGCCAGCAGCCCGGGACTAGCGGGAAAAGGGACAGATACGCAGTATTTT. It yields the protein CASSPGLAGKGTDTQYF.

This clone was counted a single time. J is TRBJ2-3 and V is TRBV13; perhaps TRBD2 as D (6 bases). V lost 5 bases to trimming and J lost 1 base, with 16 bases between them. The CDR3 extends over 16 amino acids. Per germline, CDR1 PRHDT and CDR2 FYEKMQ (reference sequence). The CDR3 bases are TGTGCCAGCAGCGCCCGGGGAGGTCGGGGCACAGATACGCAGTATTTT. It codes for CASSARGGRGTDTQYF. The whole variable domain, filled in from reference TRBV13 and TRBJ2-3, reads AAGVIQSPRHLIKEKRETATLKCYPIPRHDTVYWYQQGPGQDPQFLISFYEKMQSDKGSIPDRFSAQQFSDYHSELNMSSLELGDSALYFCASSARGGRGTDTQYFGPGTRLTVL.

The V call is TRBV6-6, the J call TRBJ1-1; TRBD1 might be the D (6 bases). CDR1 and CDR2 (germline): MNHNY, SVGAGI (reference sequence). The length of the CDR3 is 13 residues. The V end lost 5 bases, the J end lost 6 bases, and 13 bases lay between the germline ends. The CDR3 sequence is CASSTGSAAEAFF. Here the CDR3 DNA reads TGTGCCAGCAGTACAGGGTCCGCAGCTGAAGCTTTCTTT.

This chain links TRBV7-2 with TRBJ1-5, with a possible D match to TRBD1 (5 bases). Trimming took off 2 bases at V and 0 bases at J, with 8 bases between the two ends. Germline values: CDR1 SGHTA, CDR2 FQGNSA. The CDR3 sequence is 15 residues long. Written as DNA, the CDR3 is TGTGCCAGCAGCTTACGGCAGGGTAGCAATCAGCCCCAGCATTTT. Translating gives CASSLRQGSNQPQHF. Combining the CDR3 with reference TRBV7-2 and TRBJ1-5 gives the whole variable domain GAGVSQSPSNKVTEKGKDVELRCDPISGHTALYWYRQSLGQGLEFLIYFQGNSAPDKSGLPSDRFSAERTGGSVSTLTIQRTQQEDSAVYLCASSLRQGSNQPQHFGDGTRLSIL.

The V call is TRBV6-1, the J call TRBJ2-7; 9 positions agree with TRBD1. Germline values: CDR1 MNHNS, CDR2 SASEGT. This CDR3 contains 15 residues. Trimming took 7 bases from V and 0 from J; bases not matched to a gene: 7. The CDR3 region has the DNA TGTGCCAGCACAACTGGGACAGGGAGCTCCTACGAGCAGTACTTC. Its translation is CASTTGTGSSYEQYF.

The chain carries TRBV7-8 and TRBJ2-1; 7 bases are shared with TRBD1. Trimming cost V 5 bases and J 7 bases; bases outside gene matches: 5. The germline gives CDR1 SGHVS, CDR2 FQNEAQ. CDR3 size: 13 residues. The CDR3 coding sequence is TGTGCCAGCAGCCTTAGGACAGGAAATGAGCAGTTCTTC. Translated: CASSLRTGNEQFF.

V and J are TRBV9 and TRBJ1-1, with D possibly matching TRBD1 (5 bases). The V gene lost 2 bases and the J gene lost 4 bases, with 9 bases spanning the gap. CDR3 length: 13 amino acids. CDR1 is SGDLS and CDR2 is YYNGEE in the germline V gene. The CDR3 bases are TGTGCCAGCAGCGTCTTGGGGGGCACTGAAGCTTTCTTT. This encodes CASSVLGGTEAFF.

The CDR3, as DNA: TGTGCCAGCAGCCCAATCGGGGGGGTCGGGGAGCTGTTTTTT. As protein: CASSPIGGVGELFF. The V call is TRBV28, the J call TRBJ2-2; 8 bases fit TRBD2. The V gene's germline CDR1 is MDHEN and CDR2 SYDVKM. V lost 6 bases and J lost 7; bases outside the gene matches: 7. The CDR3 totals 14 residues.

Written as DNA, the CDR3 is TGCGCCAGCAGCTTGGATGGCGGGGCTAGCACAGATACGCAGTATTTT. This sequence encodes CASSLDGGASTDTQYF. The rearrangement joins TRBV5-1 to TRBJ2-3; D might be TRBD2 (6 bases). Germline V lookup: CDR1 SGHRS, CDR2 YFSETQ. The CDR3 sequence is 16 residues long. The V end lost 0 bases, the J end lost 0 bases, and 11 bases lay between the germline ends.

The chain uses TRBV9 and TRBJ2-5; 9 bases match TRBD1. Germline V CDR1 and CDR2: SGDLS, YYNGEE. The CDR3 contains 16 residues. Trimming cost V 0 bases and J 2 bases; bases outside gene matches: 5. In DNA, the CDR3 is TGTGCCAGCAGCGTAGGTCCCGGGACAGGGCAAGAGACCCAGTACTTC. Translating gives CASSVGPGTGQETQYF.

The chain combines TRBV6-5 with TRBJ2-7; 9 bases map to TRBD1. CDR3 length: 15 residues. CDR1 and CDR2 from the germline V gene are MNHEY and SVGAGI. The trim removed 2 bases at V and 7 bases at J, leaving 9 bases unmatched. The CDR3: CASSYAGQGAGEQYF. CDR3 sequence (DNA): TGTGCCAGCAGTTACGCGGGACAGGGTGCGGGGGAGCAGTACTTC.

This chain connects TRBV4-1 to TRBJ1-5, with D tentatively TRBD1 (5 bases). V was pared by 0 bases and J by 5 bases, with 14 bases between. Germline V gene data show CDR1 as MGHRA and CDR2 as YSYEKL. The CDR3 runs to 16 residues. CDR3 nucleotide sequence: TGCGCCAGCAGCCAAGAGGGTGTGGGGCCGGATCAGCCCCAGCATTTT. Residues: CASSQEGVGPDQPQHF.

The chain is built from TRBV27 and TRBJ2-4; 7 nucleotides line up with TRBD1. J gave up 1 base and V 5 bases, and 8 bases lay outside the gene matches. Looked up from germline, CDR1 is MNHEY and CDR2 is SMNVEV (reference sequence). The CDR3 sequence is 16 residues long. CDR3 sequence reads: CASSITGAAAKNIQYF. For the CDR3, the DNA is TGTGCCAGCAGTATAACAGGGGCTGCGGCCAAAAACATTCAGTACTTC.

This clone was counted a few times. The J gene is TRBJ1-5, the V gene TRBV21-1. TRBV21-1 is flagged as a pseudogene. This CDR3 has 17 residues. The CDR3 DNA reads TGTGCCAGCAGCACGAAGAGGAGGGAGGATAGCAATCAGCCCCAGCATTTT. Translated: CASSTKRREDSNQPQHF.

The chain combines TRBV28 with TRBJ1-2; no definite D call. The V gene lost 2 bases and the J gene lost 3 bases, with 4 bases spanning the gap. Germline V CDR1 and CDR2: MDHEN, SYDVKM. The CDR3 is 12 residues long. This CDR3 reads CASSLQDYGYTF. For the CDR3, the DNA is TGTGCCAGCAGTTTACAGGACTATGGCTACACCTTC.

This chain uses TRBV10-1 with TRBJ2-7; D gene ambiguous. There are 13 residues in the CDR3. The germline gives CDR1 WNHNN, CDR2 SYGVQD (reference sequence). DNA of the CDR3: TGCGCTCACTTCCGGATGATGAGGTCCGAGCAGTACTTC. Protein: CAHFRMMRSEQYF.

This chain connects TRBV27 to TRBJ2-7, with D uncertain. Germline V gene data show CDR1 as MNHEY and CDR2 as SMNVEV (reference sequence). The CDR3 runs 13 residues. With 3 bases removed from V and 2 bases from J, the gap between germline ends came to 8 bases. The CDR3 nucleotides are TGTGCCAGCAGTTTTCTCTATGCCTACGAGCAGTACTTC. This gives the protein CASSFLYAYEQYF.

The gene calls are TRBV4-1 and TRBJ2-7; 8 bases fit TRBD1. J lost 3 bases, V lost 3 bases, and 7 bases had no gene match. Germline V gene data show CDR1 as MGHRA and CDR2 as YSYEKL. The CDR3 covers 15 residues. CDR3 in amino acids: CASSHGRTGGYEQYF. The CDR3, as DNA: TGCGCCAGCAGCCACGGTCGAACAGGGGGCTACGAGCAGTACTTC.

The V gene is TRBV6-6, the J gene TRBJ2-7; 8 bases fit TRBD2. The germline V gene has CDR1 MNHNY and CDR2 SVGAGI (reference sequence). The CDR3 consists of 15 residues. V lost 5 bases and J lost 4; bases outside the gene matches: 10. This CDR3 is CASSPPGAGVYEQYF. For the CDR3, the DNA is TGTGCCAGCAGTCCCCCCGGAGCGGGGGTTTACGAGCAGTACTTC.

The chain links TRBV5-1 to TRBJ1-2, with 10 bases lining up with TRBD1. Germline CDR1 is SGHRS and CDR2 is YFSETQ. CDR3 length: 14 amino acids. The J segment lost 2 bases and the V segment lost 6 bases, leaving 4 bases of the junction unmatched. In DNA form, the CDR3 reads TGCGCCAGCACCTGGACAGGGGGGAACTATGGCTACACCTTC. This encodes CASTWTGGNYGYTF. The full variable domain, completed using reference TRBV5-1 and TRBJ1-2, is KAGVTQTPRYLIKTRGQQVTLSCSPISGHRSVSWYQQTPGQGLQFLFEYFSETQRNKGNFPGRFSGRQFSNSRSEMNVSTLELGDSALYLCASTWTGGNYGYTFGSGTRLTVV.

V and J are TRBV15 and TRBJ1-5, with D possibly matching TRBD1 (6 bases). Germline CDR1 reads LNHNV; CDR2 reads YYDKDF (reference sequence). Trimming pared 3 bases from V and 4 bases from J, leaving 13 bases between. The CDR3 extends over 15 amino acids. CDR3 nucleotide sequence: TGTGCCACCAGCAGTAAGGGACAACAAAATCAGCCCCAGCATTTT. It translates to CATSSKGQQNQPQHF.